A single sample gave rise to the 14 T cell receptor beta chains below, sequenced in a study of blood T cell repertoires in COVID-19 (TCRdb year 2020). Receptor libraries were prepared by the immunoSEQ multiplex PCR assay. Here the immuneACCESS table is served through TCRdb, limited to in-frame sequences with V and J called. Missing clones are a known gap in these copies; in checked studies unresolved V genes cover under half, and the rest lacks a known reason. The sample table holds some 390,000 clones, of which over 75% were seen once. Of the sample, 0.9% to 1.2% falls within the top ten clones. The sample was PBMCs or T cells enriched from blood (not recorded which). These receptors were collected from a young man who had recovered from COVID-19.

This clone turned up a few times. The chain links TRBV19 to TRBJ2-6; possibly TRBD1 for D (5 bases). The V gene lost 1 base and the J gene lost 1 base, with 5 bases spanning the gap. CDR3 size: 15 residues. CDR1 and CDR2 (germline): LNHDA, SQIVND (reference sequence). The CDR3 loop reads CASSIAGSGANVLTF. In nucleotides, the CDR3 is TGTGCCAGTAGTATAGCAGGGTCTGGGGCCAACGTCCTGACTTTC.

V usage is TRBV25-1 and J usage is TRBJ2-7; D gene ambiguous. The germline V gene has CDR1 MGHDK and CDR2 SYGVNS. Deletions cut 1 base from V and 2 bases from J, with 9 bases between. CDR3 length: 14 residues. CDR3 nucleotide sequence: TGTGCCAGCAGTGAATTGGGCAGGCCCTACGAGCAGTACTTC. Residues: CASSELGRPYEQYF.

The genes are TRBV24-1 and TRBJ2-2, with a weak D call TRBD1 (5 bases). CDR3 size: 13 residues. Looked up from germline, CDR1 is KGHDR and CDR2 is SFDVKD. Deletions cut 8 bases from V and 2 bases from J, with 8 bases between. The CDR3 DNA is TGTGCCACCACGGACATCAACACCGGGGAGCTGTTTTTT. This encodes CATTDINTGELFF.

The chain couples TRBV20-1 to TRBJ2-1, with D tentatively TRBD2 (7 bases). There are 12 residues in the CDR3. Trimming stripped 3 bases from V and 16 bases from J, with 19 bases between. CDR1 is DFQATT, CDR2 SNEGSKA, per germline (reference sequence). CDR3 region: CSASGGGLAAFF. The CDR3 coding sequence is TGCAGTGCTAGTGGAGGGGGTCTAGCGGCCTTCTTC.

The chain combines TRBV19 with TRBJ2-1; a possible D gene is TRBD2 (6 bases). V was pared by 0 bases and J by 6 bases, with 12 bases between. The CDR3 is made up of 15 amino acids. Germline CDR1 is LNHDA and CDR2 is SQIVND (reference sequence). DNA for the CDR3: TGTGCCAGTAGTATAGATAATCTGGAGGGCAATGAGCAGTTCTTC. Translating gives CASSIDNLEGNEQFF.

This sequence joins TRBV27 and TRBJ1-2; a possible D gene is TRBD1 (6 bases). Trimming took 6 bases from V and 4 from J, leaving 15 bases between them. Germline V gene data show CDR1 as MNHEY and CDR2 as SMNVEV (reference sequence). This CDR3 has 14 amino acids. Written as DNA, the CDR3 is TGTGCCAGCAGATACGCCGGGACATCCTATGGCTACACCTTC. This encodes CASRYAGTSYGYTF.

This clone has only one observation. V gene TRBV19 combines with J gene TRBJ1-5; 9 bases are a match to TRBD1. The germline CDR1 and CDR2 sequences are LNHDA and SQIVND (reference sequence). The CDR3 has 14 amino acids. J lost 11 bases, V lost 4 bases, and 9 bases had no gene match. CDR3 loop: CASSTGTGKSTQHF. CDR3 in DNA: TGTGCCAGTAGTACCGGGACAGGGAAATCAACCCAGCATTTT.

As regards this clone: At the DNA level, this CDR3 is encoded by other sequences in the same sample as well. The chain combines TRBV12-3 or TRBV12-4 with TRBJ1-1, with no clear D. V lost 5 bases and J 5 bases, leaving 9 bases between the germline ends. CDR3 length: 12 amino acids. CDR3 in DNA: TGTGCCAGCAGTCCCGGTGGTACTGAAGCTTTCTTT. Its protein product is CASSPGGTEAFF.

The CDR3 nucleotides are TGCAGCGTTGTGGGGGGAGGGCCCGCAGATACGCAGTATTTT. It specifies CSVVGGGPADTQYF. The chain uses TRBV29-1 and TRBJ2-3, with TRBD2 matching 7 bases. CDR1 and CDR2 from the germline V gene are SQVTM and ANQGSEA. The junction had 8 bases not matched to a gene; V was cut back by 4 bases and J by 4 bases. The CDR3 totals 14 residues.

This clone was picked up a small number of times. The chain carries TRBV19 and TRBJ2-2; unclear D gene. V lost 5 bases, J lost 4 bases, and 8 bases lay in between. The CDR3 covers 13 residues. CDR1 and CDR2 (germline): LNHDA, SQIVND (reference sequence). Here the CDR3 DNA reads TGTGCCAGTAGTCCCCAGGTCACCGGGGAGCTGTTTTTT. It codes for CASSPQVTGELFF. The variable domain in full, with the rest retrieved from reference TRBV19 and TRBJ2-2, is DGGITQSPKYLFRKEGQNVTLSCEQNLNHDAMYWYRQDPGQGLRLIYYSQIVNDFQKGDIAEGYSVSREKKESFPLTVTSAQKNPTAFYLCASSPQVTGELFFGEGSRLTVL.

This clone occurred once. The gene calls are TRBV2 and TRBJ2-3; 14 positions agree with TRBD2. Unmatched junction bases numbered 4, after V lost 8 bases and J lost 3 bases. The germline V gene has CDR1 SNHLY and CDR2 FYNNEI. CDR3 length: 15 residues. In nucleotides, the CDR3 is TGTGCCAGCGGGGGACTAGCGGGAGCTACAGATACGCAGTATTTT. It translates to CASGGLAGATDTQYF.

CDR3 DNA sequence: TGTGCCAGCAGAGAGACAGTAAATGAAAAACTGTTTTTT. Its translation: CASRETVNEKLFF. This rearrangement joins TRBV5-5 to TRBJ1-4, with a weak D call TRBD1 (5 bases). The CDR3 sequence is 13 residues long. V lost 5 bases and J 5 bases, leaving 10 bases between the germline ends. Germline V gene data show CDR1 as SGHKS and CDR2 as YYEKEE (reference sequence).

The gene calls are TRBV5-1 and TRBJ1-2; 7 bases match TRBD1. The CDR3 consists of 15 residues. CDR1 is SGHRS, CDR2 YFSETQ, per germline. V was pared by 4 bases and J by 8 bases, with 14 bases of the junction left unmatched. Here the CDR3 DNA reads TGCGCCAGCAGCCTAGACGGACAGGAGCCTCGAGGCTACACCTTC. This sequence encodes CASSLDGQEPRGYTF. Full variable domain (missing parts from reference TRBV5-1 and TRBJ1-2): KAGVTQTPRYLIKTRGQQVTLSCSPISGHRSVSWYQQTPGQGLQFLFEYFSETQRNKGNFPGRFSGRQFSNSRSEMNVSTLELGDSALYLCASSLDGQEPRGYTFGSGTRLTVV.

A single count supports this clone. The chain links TRBV5-1 to TRBJ2-2; D unresolved. V lost 1 base and J lost 0, with 7 bases in between. CDR1 and CDR2 (germline): SGHRS, YFSETQ. The CDR3 consists of 15 residues. The CDR3 bases are TGCGCCAGCAGCTTGTTAGATTCGAACACCGGGGAGCTGTTTTTT. Translation gives CASSLLDSNTGELFF. Variable domain in full (rest from reference TRBV5-1 and TRBJ2-2): KAGVTQTPRYLIKTRGQQVTLSCSPISGHRSVSWYQQTPGQGLQFLFEYFSETQRNKGNFPGRFSGRQFSNSRSEMNVSTLELGDSALYLCASSLLDSNTGELFFGEGSRLTVL.